This entry lists 23 T cell receptor beta chains sequenced from one sample in a study of cytomegalovirus exposure and HLA in healthy donors. Here immunoSEQ multiplex PCR was the method, and the copy in TCRdb shows in-frame clones only, minus some. The sample yields about 170,000 clones, around nine tenths seen once. Input material: PBMCs. These receptor sequences come from a woman in her 30s in good health and CMV-seronegative.

The V gene is TRBV5-1, the J gene TRBJ1-4, with D uncertain. The V end lost 8 bases, the J end lost 7 bases, and 15 bases lay between the germline ends. This CDR3 is built from 13 residues. Germline V gene sequence: CDR1 SGHRS, CDR2 YFSETQ. CDR3 region: CASNSGIGEKLFF. The CDR3 nucleotides read TGCGCCAGTAATTCGGGGATCGGTGAAAAACTGTTTTTT.

This sequence joins TRBV5-1 and TRBJ1-5; no reliable D call. V was cut by 0 bases and J by 6 bases, with 13 bases left in between. The CDR3 has 15 residues. Germline CDR1 is SGHRS and CDR2 is YFSETQ. The CDR3 is CASSLGLQRGQPQHF. The DNA for the CDR3 is TGCGCCAGCAGCTTGGGACTCCAGCGAGGTCAGCCCCAGCATTTT.

The V call is TRBV20-1, the J call TRBJ1-1; weak D call: TRBD1 (5 bases). The CDR3 is made up of 11 amino acids. With 3 bases removed from V and 6 bases from J, the gap between germline ends came to 8 bases. Germline V gene lookup returns CDR1 DFQATT and CDR2 SNEGSKA (reference sequence). The CDR3 bases are TGCAGTGCTAGGGACACGCCTGAAGCTTTCTTT. This codes for CSARDTPEAFF.

J is TRBJ1-2 and V is TRBV30; 9 bases are a match to TRBD1. CDR1 and CDR2 from the germline V gene are GTSNPN and SVGIG (reference sequence). This CDR3 spans 13 amino acids. V lost 4 bases and J lost 4; bases outside the gene matches: 4. In DNA form, the CDR3 reads TGTGCCTGGACGGGACAGGGTACCTATGGCTACACCTTC. It is translated as CAWTGQGTYGYTF. Drawing the rest from reference TRBV30 and TRBJ1-2, the complete variable domain is SQTIHQWPATLVQPVGSPLSLECTVEGTSNPNLYWYRQAAGRGLQLLFYSVGIGQISSEVPQNLSASRPQDRQFILSSKKLLLSDSGFYLCAWTGQGTYGYTFGSGTRLTVV.

The chain combines TRBV4-3 with TRBJ2-2; 9 nucleotides agree with TRBD1. Germline CDR1 reads LGHNA; CDR2 reads YSLEER. CDR3 length: 19 amino acids. V was pared by 3 bases and J by 7 bases, with 18 bases of the junction left unmatched. The CDR3 loop is CASSHRATRDRVVIGELFF. Here the CDR3 DNA reads TGCGCCAGCAGCCACCGCGCCACCAGGGACAGGGTCGTCATCGGGGAGCTGTTTTTT.

V gene TRBV13 combines with J gene TRBJ2-7; D remains ambiguous. The V gene lost 2 bases and the J gene lost 5 bases, with 4 bases spanning the gap. CDR1 PRHDT and CDR2 FYEKMQ come from the germline V gene (reference sequence). The length of the CDR3 is 11 residues. This CDR3 is CASSLRDEQYF. The CDR3, as DNA: TGTGCCAGCAGCTTACGAGACGAGCAGTACTTC.

This clone was seen only once. The chain combines TRBV6-4 with TRBJ2-1; D may be TRBD2 (6 bases). The length of the CDR3 is 14 residues. Trimming took 2 bases from V and 7 from J, leaving 12 bases between them. Germline V CDR1 and CDR2: MRHNA, SNTAGT. The CDR3 is CASSDDGGDNEQFF. CDR3 DNA: TGTGCCAGCAGTGACGACGGGGGAGATAATGAGCAGTTCTTC.

The chain links TRBV6-1 to TRBJ2-2; TRBD2 agrees at 13 bases. Germline V gives CDR1 MNHNS, CDR2 SASEGT. This CDR3 has 17 amino acids. V shed 2 bases and J 0 bases; nucleotides not matched to a gene: 0. The CDR3 bases are TGTGCCAGCAGTGAAACTAGCGGGGGGGCGAACACCGGGGAGCTGTTTTTT. It specifies CASSETSGGANTGELFF.

This clone was observed a single time. This chain links TRBV11-2 with TRBJ1-4; 7 nucleotides match TRBD1. CDR3 size: 15 residues. With V trimmed by 0 bases and J by 5 bases, 3 bases remained unmatched. Germline V gene lookup returns CDR1 SGHAT and CDR2 FQNNGV. In DNA form, the CDR3 reads TGTGCCAGCAGCTTAGAGGGACAGATAAATGAAAAACTGTTTTTT. This codes for CASSLEGQINEKLFF.

CDR3: CASSELAFDTDTQYF. CDR3 in DNA: TGTGCCAGCAGTGAACTAGCATTCGACACAGATACGCAGTATTTT. V is TRBV2 and J is TRBJ2-3; tentative D call: TRBD2 (5 bases). In germline, CDR1 is SNHLY, CDR2 FYNNEI. V lost 2 bases, J lost 2 bases, and 11 bases lay in between. The CDR3 runs to 15 residues.

V gene TRBV9 combines with J gene TRBJ2-6; D not resolved. V was cut by 4 bases and J by 4 bases, with 6 bases left in between. In germline, CDR1 is SGDLS, CDR2 YYNGEE. The CDR3 contains 13 residues. CDR3 coding DNA: TGTGCCAGCAGCCCAGGCGGGGCCAACGTCCTGACTTTC. Translating it yields CASSPGGANVLTF.

The chain combines TRBV27 with TRBJ2-3, with D possibly being TRBD1 (7 bases). The germline V gene encodes CDR1 MNHEY and CDR2 SMNVEV (reference sequence). V was trimmed by 3 bases and J by 5 bases, leaving 18 bases between them. The CDR3 spans 16 residues. This chain's CDR3 is CASSLWRGRQGDTQYF. The CDR3 coding sequence is TGTGCCAGCAGTTTGTGGAGGGGGAGACAGGGAGATACGCAGTATTTT.

The chain combines TRBV7-2 with TRBJ2-7; 11 bases are a match to TRBD2. Per the germline V gene, CDR1 is SGHTA and CDR2 is FQGNSA. Losses at the gene ends were 2 bases for V and 2 bases for J; bases not matched to a gene: 5. The CDR3 runs to 16 residues. CDR3 in DNA: TGTGCCAGCAGCTTATCCGCGACTAGCGGGGCCTACGAGCAGTACTTC. Amino acid sequence: CASSLSATSGAYEQYF. The full variable domain, completed using reference TRBV7-2 and TRBJ2-7, is GAGVSQSPSNKVTEKGKDVELRCDPISGHTALYWYRQSLGQGLEFLIYFQGNSAPDKSGLPSDRFSAERTGGSVSTLTIQRTQQEDSAVYLCASSLSATSGAYEQYFGPGTRLTVT.

V and J are TRBV15 and TRBJ2-2; 10 positions agree with TRBD2. The CDR3 has 17 residues. Germline values: CDR1 LNHNV, CDR2 YYDKDF (reference sequence). J was trimmed by 5 bases and V by 5 bases; bases with no gene match: 11. CDR3 in DNA: TGTGCCACCAGCCCCCGGAGCGGGGGGGCCGGTACCGGGGAGCTGTTTTTT. This encodes CATSPRSGGAGTGELFF.

The table lists this clone with a count of one. The chain carries TRBV6-5 and TRBJ1-4; no definite D call. The CDR3 is 15 amino acids. Trimming pared 0 bases from V and 8 bases from J, leaving 13 bases between. Germline-derived CDR1 and CDR2 are MNHEY and SVGAGI. The CDR3 is CASSYSIVGSEKLFF. The DNA for the CDR3 is TGTGCCAGCAGTTACTCGATCGTAGGGAGCGAAAAACTGTTTTTT.

The chain combines TRBV5-1 with TRBJ2-5; 8 nucleotides match TRBD2. CDR3 length equals 15 residues. The junction had 6 bases not matched to a gene; V was cut back by 0 bases and J by 5 bases. Germline-derived CDR1 and CDR2 are SGHRS and YFSETQ. For the CDR3, the DNA is TGCGCCAGCAGCTTGGCATCGGGGGGGCAGGAGACCCAGTACTTC. Protein: CASSLASGGQETQYF.

This clone was observed a few times. This chain links TRBV7-8 with TRBJ1-2; unclear D gene. Germline V gene lookup returns CDR1 SGHVS and CDR2 FQNEAQ. Trimming took 4 bases from V and 1 from J, leaving 19 bases between them. The CDR3 covers 17 residues. CDR3 coding DNA: TGTGCCAGCAGCTCGAGAGTTTACAGCCCAGATAACTATGGCTACACCTTC. This codes for CASSSRVYSPDNYGYTF. Full variable domain (missing parts from reference TRBV7-8 and TRBJ1-2): GAGVSQSPRYKVAKRGQDVALRCDPISGHVSLFWYQQALGQGPEFLTYFQNEAQLDKSGLPSDRFFAERPEGSVSTLKIQRTQQEDSAVYLCASSSRVYSPDNYGYTFGSGTRLTVV.

The chain is built from TRBV6-1 and TRBJ2-5; 9 bases agree with TRBD1. CDR1 and CDR2 from the germline V gene are MNHNS and SASEGT. The junction had 7 bases not matched to a gene; V was cut back by 6 bases and J by 2 bases. CDR3 length: 15 amino acids. The CDR3 DNA reads as TGTGCCAGCAGAGGCCGGACAGGGGCGCAAGAGACCCAGTACTTC. It codes for CASRGRTGAQETQYF.

This clone was counted a single time. V usage is TRBV5-1 and J usage is TRBJ2-1; 12 bases align to TRBD2. Unmatched junction bases numbered 10, after V lost 2 bases and J lost 1 base. The CDR3 extends over 19 amino acids. Looked up from germline, CDR1 is SGHRS and CDR2 is YFSETQ. The CDR3 coding sequence is TGCGCCAGCAGCTTCTTAGGGCTAGCGGGGGGGCCGTCCTACAATGAGCAGTTCTTC. Translating gives CASSFLGLAGGPSYNEQFF.

The V and J genes are TRBV9 and TRBJ1-2; the D is unclear. The CDR3 is made up of 11 amino acids. Germline lookup yields CDR1 SGDLS and CDR2 YYNGEE. The V end lost 3 bases, the J end lost 4 bases, and 4 bases lay between the germline ends. This CDR3 is CASSGLYGYTF. In DNA form, the CDR3 reads TGTGCCAGCAGCGGACTCTATGGCTACACCTTC.

The table lists this clone with a few counts. CDR3: CASSLQTQSGNIQYF. CDR3 nucleotide sequence: TGTGCCAGCAGCCTACAGACCCAGTCCGGAAACATTCAGTACTTC. This sequence joins TRBV2 and TRBJ2-4; D is undetermined. The germline gives CDR1 SNHLY, CDR2 FYNNEI. V was trimmed by 6 bases and J by 6 bases, leaving 18 bases between them. The CDR3 extends over 15 amino acids.

V usage is TRBV11-2 and J usage is TRBJ1-1; D is unclear. In germline, CDR1 is SGHAT, CDR2 FQNNGV. With 5 bases removed from V and 1 base from J, the gap between germline ends came to 14 bases. The length of the CDR3 is 15 residues. The CDR3 loop reads CASSPPLEGNTEAFF. As DNA, the CDR3 is TGTGCCAGCAGCCCTCCCCTGGAGGGGAACACTGAAGCTTTCTTT.

The chain combines TRBV6-1 with TRBJ1-4; 9 nucleotides align to TRBD1. The V segment lost 6 bases and the J segment 6 bases; nucleotides outside the gene matches: 5. Germline loops: CDR1 MNHNS, CDR2 SASEGT. This CDR3 contains 14 residues. The chain's CDR3 is CASRYRGRDEKLFF. DNA of the CDR3: TGTGCCAGCAGATACAGGGGGCGAGATGAAAAACTGTTTTTT.